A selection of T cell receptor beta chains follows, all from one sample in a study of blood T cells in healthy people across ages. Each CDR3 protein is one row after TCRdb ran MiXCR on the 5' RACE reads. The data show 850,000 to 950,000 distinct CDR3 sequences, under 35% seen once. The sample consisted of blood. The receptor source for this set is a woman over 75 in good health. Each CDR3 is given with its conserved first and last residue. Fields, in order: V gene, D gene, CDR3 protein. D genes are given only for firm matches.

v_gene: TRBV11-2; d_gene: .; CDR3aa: CASSLASLNTGRQETQYF
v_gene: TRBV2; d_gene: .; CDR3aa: CASSTGFDNSPLHF
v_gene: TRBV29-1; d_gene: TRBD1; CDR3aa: CSASTGFFTEAFF
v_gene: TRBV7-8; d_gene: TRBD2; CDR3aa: CASSSSGFTGELFF
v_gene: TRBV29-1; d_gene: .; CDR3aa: CSVEQADYEQYF
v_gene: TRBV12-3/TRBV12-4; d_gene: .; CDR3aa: CASSLAWVRARSVNEQFF
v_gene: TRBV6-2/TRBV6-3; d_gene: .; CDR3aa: CASSFDHLSSTYNEQYF
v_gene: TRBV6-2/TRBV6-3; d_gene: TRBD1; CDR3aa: CASSYPGQAGMPLHF
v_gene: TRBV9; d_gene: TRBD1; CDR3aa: CASSYRTGGGYTF
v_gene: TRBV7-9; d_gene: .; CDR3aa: CASSPNGGMNYGYTF
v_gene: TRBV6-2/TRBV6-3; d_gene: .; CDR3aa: CASSLTENYEQYF
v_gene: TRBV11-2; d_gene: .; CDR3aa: CTSSSGRYNEQYF
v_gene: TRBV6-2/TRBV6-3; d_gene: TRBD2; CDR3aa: CASSYRFGEGNEQYF
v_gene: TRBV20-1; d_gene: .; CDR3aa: CGASAYQAYNEQYF
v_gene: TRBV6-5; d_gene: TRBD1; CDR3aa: CASSYSGTGDEQYF
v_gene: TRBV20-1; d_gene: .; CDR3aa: CSARDRQTATSYEQYF
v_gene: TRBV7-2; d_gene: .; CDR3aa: CASSQGGPQETQYF